Listed below are T cell receptor beta chains from one sample, sequenced in a study of blood T cell repertoires in COVID-19. Profiled with immunoSEQ multiplex PCR; TCRdb holds only in-frame clones, not every one. The sample yields about 250,000 clones, around three quarters seen once. The sequencing sample was made of peripheral blood. These receptors all come from a woman aged 80 or over with acute or convalescent COVID-19. CDR3s include the opening cysteine and the closing phenylalanine or tryptophan. Fields, in order: clone size, V gene, J gene, D gene, CDR3 protein, CDR3 DNA. A D gene is named only where the DNA matches it firmly. Rows give clone size only sometimes, using once, few, many, or a class for an expanded clone.

>.|TRBV5-1|TRBJ1-6|TRBD1
CASSWGQGRNNSPLHF
TGCGCCAGCAGCTGGGGACAGGGGCGGAATAATTCACCCCTCCACTTT
>.|TRBV19|TRBJ2-4|.
CASSMGGLKNIQYF
TGTGCCAGTAGTATGGGGGGGCTCAAAAACATTCAGTACTTC
>.|TRBV3-1/TRBV3-2|TRBJ1-6|TRBD1
CASSPTGGSSPLHF
TGTGCCAGCAGCCCCACAGGGGGCAGTTCACCCCTCCACTTT
>.|TRBV3-1/TRBV3-2|TRBJ1-2|TRBD1
CASSLGQGGYTF
TGTGCCAGCAGCCTCGGACAGGGTGGCTACACCTTC
>.|TRBV18|TRBJ2-3|.
CASSLTSTDTQYF
TGTGCCAGCTCATTGACTAGCACAGATACGCAGTATTTT
>.|TRBV18|TRBJ1-2|.
CASSPWGELNYGYTF
TGTGCCAGCTCACCCTGGGGGGAGTTAAACTATGGCTACACCTTC
>.|TRBV6-5|TRBJ1-1|.
CASSYSPRNTEAFF
TGTGCCAGCAGTTACTCCCCGAGGAACACTGAAGCTTTCTTT
>.|TRBV6-5|TRBJ1-6|TRBD1
CASRRGTGPSPLHF
TGTGCCAGCAGGCGAGGGACAGGGCCTTCACCCCTCCACTTT
>few|TRBV9|TRBJ2-7|TRBD2
CASSVSAGAPYEQYF
TGTGCCAGCAGCGTATCGGCGGGAGCCCCCTACGAGCAGTACTTC
>once|TRBV5-1|TRBJ2-1|.
CASGQGAGYYNEQFF
TGCGCCAGCGGCCAAGGAGCGGGTTATTACAATGAGCAGTTCTTC
>.|TRBV30|TRBJ1-1|TRBD1
CAWSALRTGVNTEAFF
TGTGCCTGGAGTGCACTGAGGACAGGGGTGAACACTGAAGCTTTCTTT
>.|TRBV5-1|TRBJ2-3|.
CASSFGLVTDTQYF
TGCGCCAGCAGCTTTGGCCTAGTCACAGATACGCAGTATTTT
>.|TRBV5-5|TRBJ1-2|TRBD1
CASSRDRGTYGYTF
TGTGCCAGCAGCCGGGACAGGGGAACCTATGGCTACACCTTC
>.|TRBV7-2|TRBJ1-2|.
CASSLAQYGYTF
TGTGCCAGCAGCTTAGCGCAGTATGGCTACACCTTC
>.|TRBV6-5|TRBJ1-2|.
CASSYQGGGYGYTF
TGTGCCAGCAGTTACCAGGGAGGGGGCTATGGCTACACCTTC
>.|TRBV19|TRBJ2-7|.
CASSRESGYEQYF
TGTGCCAGTAGTCGTGAGAGCGGATACGAGCAGTACTTC
>few|TRBV9|TRBJ2-3|TRBD2
CASSLGTSGGGDTQYF
TGTGCCAGCAGCCTCGGGACTAGCGGGGGCGGGGATACGCAGTATTTT
>.|TRBV11-3|TRBJ2-5|TRBD1
CASSQDRGETQYF
TGTGCCAGCAGCCAGGACAGGGGAGAGACCCAGTACTTC
>.|TRBV2|TRBJ1-4|.
CASSERPPGGVGADEKLFF
TGTGCCAGCAGTGAACGTCCCCCGGGGGGGGTGGGTGCAGATGAAAAACTGTTTTTT
>.|TRBV9|TRBJ2-3|TRBD2
CASGPSGGHNTQYF
TGTGCCAGCGGGCCTAGCGGGGGTCATAATACGCAGTATTTT
>once|TRBV25-1|TRBJ1-5|.
CASSDYSNQPQHF
TGTGCCAGCAGTGACTATAGCAATCAGCCCCAGCATTTT
>once|TRBV19|TRBJ2-5|TRBD2
CASSKRGAGKTQYF
TGTGCCAGTAGCAAAAGGGGAGCGGGGAAGACCCAGTACTTC
>.|TRBV9|TRBJ1-2|.
CASSVVREGSGYTF
TGTGCCAGCAGCGTAGTAAGAGAGGGTTCTGGCTACACCTTC
>once|TRBV6-5|TRBJ1-1|.
CASSANSNTEAFF
TGTGCCAGCAGCGCTAATAGTAACACTGAAGCTTTCTTT
>.|TRBV19|TRBJ2-1|TRBD1
CASSTAGTGHNEQFF
TGTGCCAGTAGTACCGCCGGGACAGGCCACAATGAGCAGTTCTTC
>.|TRBV18|TRBJ2-5|.
CASSPGGQPSQETQYF
TGTGCCAGCTCACCAGGGGGACAACCCTCTCAAGAGACCCAGTACTTC
>.|TRBV12-3/TRBV12-4|TRBJ1-1|TRBD1
CAILGGSGTEAFF
TGTGCCATCCTAGGGGGCTCGGGCACTGAAGCTTTCTTT
>.|TRBV29-1|TRBJ1-1|.
CSVRGPMNTEAFF
TGCAGCGTTAGAGGGCCTATGAACACTGAAGCTTTCTTT
>few|TRBV5-4|TRBJ2-7|.
CASSVQEVYEQYF
TGTGCCAGCAGCGTACAGGAAGTCTACGAGCAGTACTTC
>.|TRBV5-1|TRBJ2-5|TRBD1
CASSLAGVGGGPETQYF
TGCGCCAGCAGCTTGGCCGGTGTAGGGGGCGGTCCAGAGACCCAGTACTTC
>.|TRBV6-1|TRBJ2-2|TRBD1
CASSDIDRGTGELFF
TGTGCCAGCAGTGATATTGACAGGGGAACCGGGGAGCTGTTTTTT
>once|TRBV6-1|TRBJ2-1|.
CASSDQGMMAYNEQFF
TGTGCCAGCAGTGATCAGGGAATGATGGCCTACAATGAGCAGTTCTTC
>.|TRBV25-1|TRBJ1-1|TRBD1
CASTGQGKNTEAFF
TGTGCCAGCACCGGACAGGGAAAGAACACTGAAGCTTTCTTT
>few|TRBV6-1|TRBJ2-1|TRBD2
CASSELASGGRNEQFF
TGTGCCAGCAGTGAACTGGCTAGCGGGGGACGCAATGAGCAGTTCTTC
>.|TRBV19|TRBJ1-1|TRBD1
CASSFRQGNAEAFF
TGTGCCAGTAGTTTTCGACAGGGTAACGCTGAAGCTTTCTTT
>few|TRBV4-2|TRBJ1-2|TRBD1
CASSQASGQGGTYGYTF
TGTGCCAGCAGCCAAGCTTCCGGACAGGGAGGGACCTATGGCTACACCTTC
>.|TRBV6-5|TRBJ1-2|.
CASSYSQGNRAGYTF
TGTGCCAGCAGTTACTCCCAGGGGAACAGGGCTGGCTACACCTTC
>.|TRBV7-2|TRBJ2-7|TRBD2
CASSFSGGDYEQYF
TGTGCCAGCAGCTTTTCGGGGGGGGACTACGAGCAGTACTTC
>few|TRBV5-4|TRBJ2-7|.
CASSYGTEGLEQYF
TGTGCCAGCAGTTACGGGACCGAGGGACTCGAGCAGTACTTC
>.|TRBV6-5|TRBJ1-1|.
CASRAGGEGTEAFF
TGTGCCAGCAGGGCCGGGGGGGAAGGGACTGAAGCTTTCTTT
>.|TRBV29-1|TRBJ1-1|.
CSVYLREGEPLRNTEAFF
TGCAGCGTATACCTCAGGGAGGGTGAACCCCTCAGGAACACTGAAGCTTTCTTT
>.|TRBV7-2|TRBJ2-7|TRBD2
CASSAPGLPYEQYF
TGTGCCAGCAGCGCGCCGGGACTACCCTACGAGCAGTACTTC
>.|TRBV18|TRBJ1-2|.
CASAPGSNYGYTF
TGTGCCAGCGCCCCCGGTTCTAACTATGGCTACACCTTC
>few|TRBV19|TRBJ1-1|.
CASSQGRNTEAFF
TGTGCCAGTAGTCAGGGGAGAAACACTGAAGCTTTCTTT
>.|TRBV4-2|TRBJ2-7|.
CASSQDPGSYEQYF
TGTGCCAGCAGCCAAGACCCTGGGAGCTACGAGCAGTACTTC
>.|TRBV18|TRBJ2-7|.
CASSGGARSYEQYF
TGTGCCAGCTCAGGAGGGGCCAGATCCTACGAGCAGTACTTC
>.|TRBV2|TRBJ1-2|.
CASSRQLSNYGYTF
TGTGCCAGCAGTCGACAGCTATCTAACTATGGCTACACCTTC
>.|TRBV4-1|TRBJ2-3|.
CASSRGSTDTQYF
TGCGCCAGCAGCCGCGGTAGCACAGATACGCAGTATTTT
>.|TRBV7-9|TRBJ2-5|.
CASSLNAGVLETQYF
TGTGCCAGCAGCTTAAACGCAGGGGTTCTAGAGACCCAGTACTTC
>.|TRBV4-1|TRBJ2-2|TRBD2
CASSLGGLAGQFLNTGELFF
TGCGCCAGCAGCCTCGGGGGACTAGCGGGCCAATTCCTGAACACCGGGGAGCTGTTTTTT
>few|TRBV6-5|TRBJ2-2|TRBD2
CASSYSSGMGTGELFF
TGTGCCAGCAGTTACTCCAGCGGGATGGGCACCGGGGAGCTGTTTTTT
>.|TRBV7-9|TRBJ2-7|.
CASSFAGDRGYEQYF
TGTGCCAGCAGCTTTGCGGGAGACAGGGGCTACGAGCAGTACTTC
>few|TRBV5-4|TRBJ1-1|TRBD1
CASSSGTGGYTEAFF
TGTGCCAGCAGCTCCGGGACAGGAGGGTACACTGAAGCTTTCTTT
>.|TRBV6-5|TRBJ1-1|.
CASRAEPPNTEAFF
TGTGCCAGCAGGGCGGAACCCCCAAACACTGAAGCTTTCTTT
>.|TRBV6-6|TRBJ2-1|TRBD2
CASSSGIHYNEQFF
TGTGCCAGCAGCAGCGGGATACACTACAATGAGCAGTTCTTC
>.|TRBV29-1|TRBJ2-1|TRBD2
CSVGAGQGQFF
TGCAGCGTTGGAGCGGGGCAGGGGCAGTTCTTC
>.|TRBV10-3|TRBJ1-5|.
CAISPYNQPQHF
TGTGCCATCAGCCCTTACAATCAGCCCCAGCATTTT
>.|TRBV5-1|TRBJ2-6|.
CASSLVGAGANVLTF
TGCGCCAGCAGCTTGGTAGGGGCTGGGGCCAACGTCCTGACTTTC
>.|TRBV9|TRBJ2-1|.
CASSESGRNEQFF
TGTGCCAGCAGCGAAAGCGGCAGGAATGAGCAGTTCTTC